This TCR beta chain was documented in a study of blood T cell repertoires in COVID-19. On the study more broadly: The United States, Italy and Spain were the sources of the acute and convalescent COVID-19 samples. T cells, B-cell-depleted T cells, or PBMCs provided the cDNA or gDNA that served as material.

This clone was seen a single time. CDR3 length equals 20 residues. Trimming stripped 3 bases from V and 3 bases from J, with 30 bases between. Germline assignment: CDR1 KGHSH and CDR2 LQKENI. Original processing notes: Nucleated cell counts were estimated from reference gene primer amplification. Profiled with immunoSEQ multiplex PCR; TCRdb holds only in-frame clones, not every one. V and J calls and clone size follow that table, whereas D and trimming were derived from the DNA. The sample has over 150,000 clones; more than 70% are singletons. The gene calls are TRBV18 and TRBJ2-7, with TRBD1 as a possible D gene (9 bases). The clonotype comes from a woman aged 70-85 years who had recovered from COVID-19. Sequencing was done on a sample of peripheral blood. Here the CDR3 DNA reads TGTGCCAGCTCACCGCGCGGGGGGACAGGGTCAGGCGGAGCCTACTACGAGCAGTACTTC. It encodes CASSPRGGTGSGGAYYEQYF.